Listed here are 32 T cell receptor beta chains from one sample, sequenced in a study of cytomegalovirus exposure and HLA in healthy donors. The PCR made use of 60 Vbeta and 13 Jbeta primers. Only in-frame clones appear in the TCRdb table, and some are missing; sequencing was by immunoSEQ multiplex PCR. The repertoire holds tens of thousands of clones, with 80% as singletons. The sample consisted of PBMCs. The receptor set was obtained from a man in his forties or fifties in good health and CMV-seropositive.

The rearrangement joins TRBV7-2 to TRBJ2-6, with D possibly being TRBD1 (6 bases). Trimming stripped 3 bases from V and 0 bases from J, with 9 bases between. Germline CDR1 and CDR2: SGHTA and FQGNSA. The CDR3 extends over 16 amino acids. CDR3 nucleotide sequence: TGTGCCAGCAGCTTGAACAGGGACTCTGGGGCCAACGTCCTGACTTTC. Translation gives CASSLNRDSGANVLTF.

This clone has a single count. The chain combines TRBV5-4 with TRBJ2-1; 13 nucleotides align to TRBD2. CDR3 length: 16 amino acids. Trimming took 4 bases from V and 6 from J; bases not matched to a gene: 7. Germline V gene data show CDR1 as SGHNT and CDR2 as YYREEE (reference sequence). CDR3 nucleotides: TGTGCCAGCAGCCGGCCTACTAGCGGGAGGGTCAATGAGCAGTTCTTC. Translating it yields CASSRPTSGRVNEQFF.

V gene TRBV7-2 combines with J gene TRBJ1-1, with D possibly being TRBD1 (6 bases). Germline CDR1 is SGHTA and CDR2 is FQGNSA. The V end lost 1 base, the J end lost 3 bases, and 12 bases lay between the germline ends. CDR3 length equals 15 residues. CDR3 sequence reads: CASSLGGGWDTEAFF. CDR3 in DNA: TGTGCCAGCAGCTTAGGGGGGGGCTGGGACACTGAAGCTTTCTTT. Full variable domain (rest looked up from reference TRBV7-2 and TRBJ1-1): GAGVSQSPSNKVTEKGKDVELRCDPISGHTALYWYRQSLGQGLEFLIYFQGNSAPDKSGLPSDRFSAERTGGSVSTLTIQRTQQEDSAVYLCASSLGGGWDTEAFFGQGTRLTVV.

The chain links TRBV7-9 to TRBJ2-7, with a weak D call TRBD1 (5 bases). The V end lost 4 bases, the J end lost 2 bases, and 15 bases lay between the germline ends. CDR1 is SEHNR, CDR2 FQNEAQ, per germline (reference sequence). CDR3 size: 15 residues. The CDR3 loop is CASSSIRVGAYEQYF. CDR3 DNA sequence: TGTGCCAGCAGCTCCATCAGGGTGGGCGCCTACGAGCAGTACTTC.

V is TRBV9 and J is TRBJ1-3, with D perhaps TRBD1 (6 bases). The CDR3 has 14 residues. Looked up from germline, CDR1 is SGDLS and CDR2 is YYNGEE. Trimming cost V 5 bases and J 3 bases, with 12 bases left between them. The CDR3 bases are TGTGCCAGCAGTCTACAGGGAAGTGGAAACACCATATATTTT. Its translation is CASSLQGSGNTIYF. Combining the CDR3 with reference TRBV9 and TRBJ1-3 gives the whole variable domain DSGVTQTPKHLITATGQRVTLRCSPRSGDLSVYWYQQSLDQGLQFLIQYYNGEERAKGNILERFSAQQFPDLHSELNLSSLELGDSALYFCASSLQGSGNTIYFGEGSWLTVV.

The rearrangement links TRBV7-2 to TRBJ2-2; weak D call: TRBD1 (6 bases). V gave up 5 bases and J gave up 3 bases, with 13 bases separating them. CDR1 is SGHTA, CDR2 FQGNSA, per germline. The CDR3 is made up of 15 amino acids. Here the CDR3 reads CASSPGTPYTGELFF. The CDR3 region has the DNA TGTGCCAGCAGCCCCGGGACACCTTACACCGGGGAGCTGTTTTTT.

This rearrangement joins TRBV4-1 to TRBJ2-4, with 10 bases that match TRBD1. Trimming took 0 bases from V and 9 from J; bases not matched to a gene: 11. This CDR3 comprises 17 residues. The germline V gene has CDR1 MGHRA and CDR2 YSYEKL. The CDR3 loop is CASSQDPPGTGATIQYF. CDR3 coding DNA: TGCGCCAGCAGCCAAGACCCCCCCGGGACAGGGGCTACCATTCAGTACTTC.

J is TRBJ2-7 and V is TRBV2, with TRBD1 identical over 8 bases. CDR1 SNHLY and CDR2 FYNNEI come from the germline V gene. V shed 6 bases and J 3 bases; nucleotides not matched to a gene: 7. CDR3 length: 14 amino acids. CDR3 coding DNA: TGTGCCAGCAGACAAACCGGGACAGGCTACGAGCAGTACTTC. Translating it yields CASRQTGTGYEQYF.

The rearrangement uses TRBV4-1 and TRBJ2-1; D not resolved. There are 15 residues in the CDR3. V shed 2 bases and J shed 0 bases, with 8 bases lying between them. The germline CDR1 and CDR2 sequences are MGHRA and YSYEKL. CDR3 nucleotide sequence: TGCGCCAGCAGCCAATTCGAGCTCTCCTACAATGAGCAGTTCTTC. Translating it yields CASSQFELSYNEQFF.

This clone was seen a few times. The chain uses TRBV7-8 and TRBJ2-7; 7 bases are shared with TRBD2. Trimming took 8 bases from V and 1 from J; bases not matched to a gene: 8. CDR3 length: 14 residues. Germline V CDR1 and CDR2: SGHVS, FQNEAQ. The CDR3 nucleotides are TGTGCCAGCGGCAAAACTAGCGTTTCCTACGAGCAGTACTTC. Translation: CASGKTSVSYEQYF.

The CDR3 nucleotides are TGCGCCAGCAGCCCAGGACTTCGTGGCTCCTCCTACTACGAGCAGTACTTC. Amino acid sequence: CASSPGLRGSSYYEQYF. The gene calls are TRBV4-1 and TRBJ2-7, with a tentative D call TRBD2 (5 bases). Trimming cost V 4 bases and J 3 bases, with 22 bases left between them. The CDR3 consists of 17 residues. Germline V gene data show CDR1 as MGHRA and CDR2 as YSYEKL.

Note on this clone: The same CDR3 also results from other DNA sequences found in this sample. The CDR3 loop reads CARRLGGDNEKLFF. In nucleotides, the CDR3 is TGCGCTAGGAGACTTGGGGGCGATAATGAAAAACTGTTTTTT. The chain employs TRBV23-1 and TRBJ1-4; tentatively, D is TRBD1 (6 bases). TRBV23-1 has ORF status, its function being uncertain. The CDR3 runs 14 residues.

The chain joins TRBV25-1 to TRBJ2-7, with TRBD2 matching 14 bases. This CDR3 is 17 amino acids long. The junction had 7 bases not matched to a gene; V was cut back by 3 bases and J by 3 bases. Germline CDR1 and CDR2: MGHDK and SYGVNS. The CDR3 spells CASSDQQGLAGVYEQYF. Written as DNA, the CDR3 is TGTGCCAGCAGTGACCAGCAGGGACTAGCGGGAGTCTACGAGCAGTACTTC.

The V call is TRBV5-6, the J call TRBJ2-1; 11 nucleotides line up with TRBD2. Germline V lookup: CDR1 SGHDT, CDR2 YYEEEE. The CDR3 covers 15 residues. V dropped 4 bases and J dropped 4; count of bases not matched to a gene: 4. DNA for the CDR3: TGTGCCAGCAGCCTAGCGGGAGGTATTTACAATGAGCAGTTCTTC. Amino acid sequence: CASSLAGGIYNEQFF.

This clone showed up just once. The V and J genes are TRBV4-1 and TRBJ2-3; 9 bases are a match to TRBD1. The CDR3 extends over 15 amino acids. V gave up 1 base and J gave up 3 bases; unmatched junction bases: 2. Germline V gene data show CDR1 as MGHRA and CDR2 as YSYEKL. The CDR3 bases are TGCGCCAGCAGCCAAGGGGACAGGGAGACAGATACGCAGTATTTT. This sequence encodes CASSQGDRETDTQYF.

This chain uses TRBV7-3 with TRBJ2-3, with 11 positions matching TRBD2. Germline CDR1 reads SGHTA; CDR2 reads FQGTGA. The ends lost 3 bases at V and 4 bases at J; junction bases unmatched: 6. CDR3 length: 16 residues. DNA of the CDR3: TGTGCCAGCAGCTTCGGACTAGCGGGTAGATCAGATACGCAGTATTTT. Translated: CASSFGLAGRSDTQYF.

The chain couples TRBV19 to TRBJ2-1; TRBD2 aligns across 14 bases. Germline loops: CDR1 LNHDA, CDR2 SQIVND (reference sequence). The CDR3 runs to 16 residues. Trimming took 7 bases from V and 9 from J; bases not matched to a gene: 11. CDR3 in amino acids: CASTPGTSGRRGEQFF. The CDR3 region has the DNA TGTGCCAGTACACCTGGGACTAGCGGGAGAAGGGGTGAGCAGTTCTTC.

This rearrangement joins TRBV10-3 to TRBJ2-7, with 9 bases that match TRBD2. The CDR3 spans 14 residues. Germline V CDR1 and CDR2: ENHRY, SYGVKD. V dropped 7 bases and J dropped 1; count of bases not matched to a gene: 5. The CDR3 region is CAITTTSGSYEQYF. The CDR3 bases are TGTGCCATCACTACGACTAGCGGATCCTACGAGCAGTACTTC.

V and J are TRBV7-9 and TRBJ1-1; D remains ambiguous. The V end lost 1 base, the J end lost 3 bases, and 6 bases lay between the germline ends. The CDR3 loop spans 13 amino acids. Germline V gene data show CDR1 as SEHNR and CDR2 as FQNEAQ (reference sequence). CDR3 bases: TGTGCCAGCAGCTTAGTCTCGGACACTGAAGCTTTCTTT. Its protein product is CASSLVSDTEAFF.

The chain combines TRBV9 with TRBJ2-3; weak D call: TRBD1 (6 bases). CDR3 length: 15 amino acids. Per germline, CDR1 SGDLS and CDR2 YYNGEE. V was cut by 0 bases and J by 2 bases, with 10 bases left in between. This chain's CDR3 is CASSVVGAVTDTQYF. CDR3 coding DNA: TGTGCCAGCAGCGTAGTGGGGGCGGTCACAGATACGCAGTATTTT.

J is TRBJ2-5 and V is TRBV23-1, with 8 bases lining up with TRBD1. TRBV23-1 is marked as an open reading frame, function uncertain. This CDR3 comprises 18 residues. Unmatched junction bases numbered 13, after V lost 2 bases and J lost 2 bases. The CDR3 is CASSQDRGGVELQETQYF. The CDR3 region has the DNA TGCGCCAGCAGTCAAGACAGGGGCGGTGTGGAACTGCAAGAGACCCAGTACTTC.

The chain carries TRBV5-1 and TRBJ2-1; 14 nucleotides agree with TRBD2. Per the germline V gene, CDR1 is SGHRS and CDR2 is YFSETQ. CDR3 length: 14 residues. The V gene end was trimmed by 4 bases and the J gene end by 6 bases; junction bases not matched to a gene: 0. The CDR3 is CASSGTSGSNEQFF. The CDR3 DNA reads as TGCGCCAGCAGCGGGACTAGCGGGAGCAATGAGCAGTTCTTC.

The chain couples TRBV7-9 to TRBJ2-5; 7 bases line up with TRBD1. The end of the DNA is better explained by TRBJ2-7, so the J call may be wrong. Germline CDR1 and CDR2: SEHNR and FQNEAQ (reference sequence). This CDR3 comprises 14 residues. CDR3 in amino acids: CASSFWDSSYEQYF. The CDR3 DNA reads as TGTGCCAGCAGTTTTTGGGACAGCTCCTACGAGCAGTACTTC.

V gene TRBV2 combines with J gene TRBJ2-3, with 9 nucleotides matching TRBD1. Germline V gene sequence: CDR1 SNHLY, CDR2 FYNNEI. The CDR3 is made up of 16 amino acids. V shed 3 bases and J 4 bases; nucleotides not matched to a gene: 8. The CDR3: CASSDDRDREADTQYF. CDR3 coding DNA: TGTGCCAGCAGTGACGACCGGGACAGGGAGGCAGATACGCAGTATTTT.

The chain couples TRBV19 to TRBJ1-1; tentatively, D is TRBD1 (5 bases). The V end was cut by 4 bases, the J end by 1 base, with 16 bases between. Germline CDR1 LNHDA, CDR2 SQIVND (reference sequence). The CDR3 spans 16 residues. The CDR3: CASSRGLRTGNTEAFF. The CDR3 DNA sequence: TGTGCCAGTAGTAGGGGCCTTAGGACGGGGAACACTGAAGCTTTCTTT.

The gene calls are TRBV7-2 and TRBJ2-2; D gene ambiguous. CDR1 and CDR2 from the germline V gene are SGHTA and FQGNSA. The CDR3 runs to 16 residues. V lost 4 bases and J 0 bases, leaving 12 bases between the germline ends. The CDR3 reads CASSYPTVTNTGELFF. CDR3 nucleotides: TGTGCCAGCAGCTACCCTACCGTGACGAACACCGGGGAGCTGTTTTTT.

Notes on this clone: One junction end disagrees with the germline gene, perhaps due to a read error. The chain employs TRBV7-9 and TRBJ2-7; 11 nucleotides match TRBD2. The CDR3 runs to 14 residues. Germline V CDR1 and CDR2: SEHNR, FQNEAQ (reference sequence). CDR3 in amino acids: CSSSVGLAAYEQYF. CDR3 nucleotide sequence: TGTTCCAGCAGCGTGGGACTAGCGGCCTACGAGCAGTACTTC.

The V gene is TRBV6-1, the J gene TRBJ1-1, with TRBD1 matching over 8 bases. CDR1 MNHNS and CDR2 SASEGT come from the germline V gene. The CDR3 is made up of 14 amino acids. V lost 2 bases, J lost 5 bases, and 4 bases stayed unmatched. Written as DNA, the CDR3 is TGTGCCAGCAGTGAACAGGGGGCGCCTACTGAAGCTTTCTTT. It translates to CASSEQGAPTEAFF.

This chain joins TRBV10-3 and TRBJ2-7; 10 nucleotides align to TRBD2. The CDR3 has 14 residues. V trimming: 9 bases; J trimming: 1 base; junction bases outside the gene matches: 6. Germline CDR1 is ENHRY and CDR2 is SYGVKD. CDR3 DNA sequence: TGTGCCATTAAAGCTAGCGGGGGTTCCTACGAGCAGTACTTC. Translated, it gives CAIKASGGSYEQYF.

V and J are TRBV11-2 and TRBJ2-7; D unresolved. Trimming shortened V by 6 bases and J by 5 bases, and 11 bases separated the two germline ends. Germline V gene lookup returns CDR1 SGHAT and CDR2 FQNNGV. There are 12 residues in the CDR3. CDR3 region: CASRALAHEQYF. The DNA of the CDR3 is TGTGCCAGCAGGGCTTTGGCCCACGAGCAGTACTTC.

This clone was observed once. The chain links TRBV5-5 to TRBJ1-2, with 7 bases aligning to TRBD1. V lost 1 base to trimming and J lost 6 bases; unmatched junction nucleotides: 6. Germline CDR1 and CDR2: SGHKS and YYEKEE (reference sequence). The CDR3 length is 14 residues. The CDR3 bases are TGTGCCAGCAGCTTGACGGACAGGAGGAATGGCTACACCTTC. It specifies CASSLTDRRNGYTF.

This clone has more than one count but fewer than ten. V and J are TRBV6-5 and TRBJ1-5, with 7 nucleotides matching TRBD1. J gave up 4 bases and V 4 bases, and 1 base lay outside the gene matches. CDR3 length: 13 residues. Per the germline V gene, CDR1 is MNHEY and CDR2 is SVGAGI. The CDR3 is CASSWDRNQPQHF. Here the CDR3 DNA reads TGTGCCAGCAGTTGGGACAGAAATCAGCCCCAGCATTTT.